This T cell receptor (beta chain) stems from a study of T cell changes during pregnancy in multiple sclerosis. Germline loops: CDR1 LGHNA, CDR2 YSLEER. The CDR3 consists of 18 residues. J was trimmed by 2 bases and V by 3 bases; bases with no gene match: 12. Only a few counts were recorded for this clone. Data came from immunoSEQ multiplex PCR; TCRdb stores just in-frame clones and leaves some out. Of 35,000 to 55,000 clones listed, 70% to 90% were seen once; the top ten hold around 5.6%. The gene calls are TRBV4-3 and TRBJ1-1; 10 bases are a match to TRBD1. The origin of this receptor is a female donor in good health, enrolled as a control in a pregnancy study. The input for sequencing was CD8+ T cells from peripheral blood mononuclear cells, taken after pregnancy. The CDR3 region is CASSQSTGTGAFNTEAFF. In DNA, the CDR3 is TGCGCCAGCAGCCAGAGCACCGGGACAGGGGCCTTTAACACTGAAGCTTTCTTT.